This T cell receptor beta chain was recovered during a study of Graves' ophthalmopathy and Graves' hyperthyroidism. The study amplified TCR beta CDR3 regions using RNA transcripts. In the first round, RT-PCR was carried out with HTBI primers, and a multiplex PCR formed the second round. TCRdb independently ran MiXCR on the multiplex PCR reads; one entry per CDR3 protein. The sample holds 600,000 to 700,000 distinct CDR3 sequences; more than 40% are singletons and the top ten take around 3%. In this sample, this clonotype turned up once. Germline V gives CDR1 DFQATT, CDR2 SNEGSKA (reference sequence). The CDR3 loop spans 14 amino acids. V gave up 0 bases and J gave up 5 bases; unmatched junction bases: 5.

Sequenced sample: peripheral blood. The source is an adult man with Graves' ophthalmopathy. The V gene is TRBV20-1, the J gene TRBJ2-5, with TRBD2 matching over 8 bases. For the CDR3, the DNA is TGCAGTGCTAGAGATACTAGCGGCCTGGAGACCCAGTACTTC. Encoded protein: CSARDTSGLETQYF.